This T cell receptor (beta chain) derives from a study of shared clonotypes between healthy human individuals. The length of the CDR3 is 17 residues. Per germline, CDR1 LNHDA and CDR2 SQIVND (reference sequence). Trimming left V 2 bases short and J 0 bases short, with 17 bases between. General study points: Genetic and exposure-history diversity was limited by the few donors. Shared clonotypes: about 5% naive CD4, around 4% naive CD8, 2.3% memory CD4, approximately 0.37% memory CD8.

Comments on this clone: Antigen specificity is unknown.

Per the original data handling: As immunoSEQ supplied junction-only sequences (without quality scores), filtering differed. Assay: immunoSEQ multiplex PCR; the TCRdb copy retains only in-frame clones and omits some. From that table come the V and J calls and clone size; the DNA was used to work out D and trimming. The table lists around 1.9 million clones, over 85% of them singletons, with about 1.7% in the top ten. Naive CD8 cells, CD45RO-negative and positively selected for CCR7, excluded terminally differentiated effector memory CD45RA+ cells. The gene calls are TRBV19 and TRBJ2-7, with D possibly matching TRBD2 (5 bases). The clonotype originates from a man aged 18 to 30 in good health. Some clones in this sample may be carry-over from other donors' samples. The sequencing sample was made of naive CD8+ T cells from PBMCs. Written as DNA, the CDR3 is TGTGCCAGTAGTATACTTCCGGGATCAATTTTCTCCTACGAGCAGTACTTC. Residues: CASSILPGSIFSYEQYF.